This T cell receptor (beta chain) comes out of a study of yellow fever vaccine responses in identical twins. Looked up from germline, CDR1 is SGHAT and CDR2 is FQDESV (reference sequence). The CDR3 contains 12 residues. Trimming cost V 1 base and J 7 bases, with 7 bases left between them. A single record per CDR3 protein comes from TCRdb applying MiXCR to the RT-PCR reads. This table holds some 11,000 distinct CDR3 sequences, 65% to 80% found once. This TCR came from a woman aged 18-29 years who received the yellow fever vaccine. This chain connects TRBV11-1 to TRBJ1-1; D may be TRBD1 (5 bases). Source: T cells from blood (PBMCs), unsorted or a sorted subset (not recorded which), taken before or after yellow fever vaccination (not recorded which). The CDR3 DNA follows: TGTGCCAGCAGCTTAGGCAGGGATGAAGCTTTCTTT. This codes for CASSLGRDEAFF.